The clone carrying this T cell receptor (beta chain) has at least ten counts. Germline trimming cut 4 bases from V and 3 bases from J; bases unmatched to any gene: 3. Looked up from germline, CDR1 is SEHNR and CDR2 is FQNEAQ (reference sequence). The CDR3 is made up of 14 amino acids. From 300 to 400 ng of RNA, a library with molecular barcoded alpha/delta and beta/gamma adaptors was made. MiXCR was run by TCRdb on the reads, yielding one entry per CDR3 protein. The sample has over 50,000 distinct CDR3 sequences; about 15% are singletons. The entry originates in a study of read filtering for tumor transcriptome and immune sequencing.

The receptor's source is a donor at least 40 years old with multiple myeloma. The chain combines TRBV7-9 with TRBJ2-7, with 10 positions matching TRBD1. Sequencing used a population of CD138-negative cells sorted from bone marrow. For the CDR3, the DNA is TGTGCCAGCAGCTCGGGACAGGGGAACTACGAGCAGTACTTC. The encoded protein is CASSSGQGNYEQYF.